This T cell receptor (beta chain) originates from a study of immune evolution from preneoplasia to lung adenocarcinoma. Between about 2014 and 2018, patients underwent resection in Japan or China. Measured with immunoSEQ multiplex PCR; TCRdb has only the in-frame clones, and not every one. The sample consists of about 3,900 clones, 76% of them appearing once. Sequenced material: FFPE minimally invasive lung adenocarcinoma tissue. The TCR originated in a person aged 65-85 years with lung adenocarcinoma.

The CDR3 is CASRERTAEAFF. As DNA, the CDR3 is TGTGCCAGCAGGGAAAGGACCGCTGAAGCTTTCTTT. The genes are TRBV6-5 and TRBJ1-1, with D hard to call. Trimming stripped 6 bases from V and 6 bases from J, with 11 bases between. Germline CDR1 is MNHEY and CDR2 is SVGAGI. The length of the CDR3 is 12 residues.